This record covers a single TCR beta chain. Its antigen specificity is not known. No base-level quality is on record; no much larger clone is a single base apart. This sample is part of a study of blood T cell repertoires in COVID-19 (dated by TCRdb to 2020 to 2022). Study-level background: Collaborator samples came from the United States, Italy and Spain and covered acute and convalescent phases of COVID-19. The prospective study material was composed of cDNA or gDNA derived from T cells, B-cell-depleted T cells, or PBMCs. Subjects who had been exposed to COVID-19, were actively infected with it, or had recovered from it provided the deeply sampled blood TCRbeta repertoires that made up the dataset. The repertoires were made available in a free public database intended to serve as a resource for research on the immune response to SARS-CoV-2. Samples were obtained from the ongoing ImmuneRACE study (first 160 participants) and from 1,254 subjects provided by 6 global collaborators. The sample metadata nearly always contained a de-identified subject ID, COVID-19 status, age in years and sex. Where available, HLA class I and class II types were taken from metadata supplied by the sample provider and were not determined by assay-based typing. What the study reported, not specific to this receptor: The amount of clinical and demographic metadata varied by source and participant and was provided uncurated.

The immunoSEQ Assay, a bias-controlled multiplex PCR, was used to amplify TCRbeta CDR3 regions from genomic DNA. The original pipeline was this. Nucleated cell counts per sample were estimated from amplification of reference gene primers within the assay. Sequence reads were collapsed and filtered to measure the absolute abundance of every unique TCRbeta CDR3 rearrangement. For each sample, productive Simpson clonality was calculated as the square root of Simpson's diversity index over productive rearrangements. The clones in this table, taken by TCRdb from immuneACCESS, are in-frame only. Not every clone is retained; where verified, under half of the shortfall comes from an unresolved V gene, and the cause of the rest is unknown. The V and J calls and the clone size are those of that table, but D and trimming were determined from the DNA. The sample table holds some 130,000 clones, of which about 85% were seen once. Roughly 1.8% of the sample is in the top ten clones.

Each collaborating institution followed its own protocols to collect whole blood in K2EDTA tubes. For TCRbeta analysis, collaborators shipped samples as frozen whole blood, isolated PBMCs, or DNA extracted from either of those sample types. There are 11 amino acids in the CDR3, from cysteine to phenylalanine inclusive. Only the CDR3 DNA is retained, 33 bases long and in frame from the first base. What was sequenced was peripheral blood. This clonotype was obtained from a man aged 70-80 years with acute or convalescent COVID-19. The chain is encoded by TRBV21-1 joined to TRBJ2-3; no DNA check was done on the table's D call, TRBD2. TRBV21-1 is deemed a pseudogene. The CDR3 in this case is CASSAPGTQYF. The DNA sequence reads TGTGCCAGCAGCGCCCCGGGTACGCAGTATTTT.